The rows below give T cell receptor beta chains drawn from one sample of a study of CD8+ T cells in alopecia areata. The data were produced by immunoSEQ multiplex PCR, yet TCRdb's version contains in-frame clones alone and is incomplete. The data hold 25,000 to 40,000 clones, with about three quarters observed a single time. The sequenced sample was NKG2D-low CD8+ T cells sorted from blood. The receptors originated from a human donor with alopecia areata. The CDR3 runs from the conserved cysteine through the conserved F or W. The order of the fields is CDR3 DNA, CDR3 protein, clone size, D gene, J gene, V gene. The D gene is left open where the match is weak. The listing skips clone size in some rows; elsewhere it reads once, few, many or a size class.

cdr3_nt: TGCAGCGCGGTGGGATCGAACACTGAAGCTTTCTTT
cdr3_aa: CSAVGSNTEAFF
clone_size: once
d_call: -
j_call: TRBJ1-1
v_call: TRBV29-1

cdr3_nt: TGTGCCAGCAGCGTCCGGGACAGGGATGTGGGCAATGAGCAGTTCTTC
cdr3_aa: CASSVRDRDVGNEQFF
clone_size: -
d_call: TRBD1
j_call: TRBJ2-1
v_call: TRBV5-6

cdr3_nt: TGTGCCAGCAGTTTAGAGATTTTGGGGGAGCTGTTTTTT
cdr3_aa: CASSLEILGELFF
clone_size: -
d_call: -
j_call: TRBJ2-2
v_call: TRBV27

cdr3_nt: TGTGCCAGCAGTTCAGACGTAGCGGGACTCACAGATACGCAGTATTTT
cdr3_aa: CASSSDVAGLTDTQYF
clone_size: -
d_call: TRBD2
j_call: TRBJ2-3
v_call: TRBV27

cdr3_nt: TGTGCCAGCATGCTAGCGGGTCCCCCCAATGAGCAGTTCTTC
cdr3_aa: CASMLAGPPNEQFF
clone_size: -
d_call: TRBD2
j_call: TRBJ2-1
v_call: TRBV2

cdr3_nt: TGTGCCAGCAGCTTAGAACCTGACCAAGAGACCCAGTACTTC
cdr3_aa: CASSLEPDQETQYF
clone_size: -
d_call: -
j_call: TRBJ2-5
v_call: TRBV7-8

cdr3_nt: TGTGCCAGCACCCCAAGAGGGGATACGCAGTATTTT
cdr3_aa: CASTPRGDTQYF
clone_size: few
d_call: -
j_call: TRBJ2-3
v_call: TRBV7-9

cdr3_nt: TGCAGCGTTAATGCAGGGGCTAATCAGCCCCAGCATTTT
cdr3_aa: CSVNAGANQPQHF
clone_size: -
d_call: -
j_call: TRBJ1-5
v_call: TRBV29-1

cdr3_nt: TGTGCCAGCAGCCAGAACGACCAGCCCTCGGAAGAGACCCAGTACTTC
cdr3_aa: CASSQNDQPSEETQYF
clone_size: -
d_call: -
j_call: TRBJ2-5
v_call: TRBV7-9

cdr3_nt: TGTGCCAGCAGTGAATTGGGTAACACGGGAGCGTCAGATACGCAGTATTTT
cdr3_aa: CASSELGNTGASDTQYF
clone_size: -
d_call: -
j_call: TRBJ2-3
v_call: TRBV25-1

cdr3_nt: TGTGCCAGCAGCAGGACAGGCGGGCAGACCCAGTACTTC
cdr3_aa: CASSRTGGQTQYF
clone_size: -
d_call: TRBD1
j_call: TRBJ2-5
v_call: TRBV27

cdr3_nt: TGTGCCAGCAGCCACAGCCCGGGTGGGGGGGACTACGAGCAGTACTTC
cdr3_aa: CASSHSPGGGDYEQYF
clone_size: -
d_call: TRBD2
j_call: TRBJ2-7
v_call: TRBV7-2

cdr3_nt: TGTGCCAGCAGCTCTAGCGGGGGATCTTACAATGAGCAGTTCTTC
cdr3_aa: CASSSSGGSYNEQFF
clone_size: few
d_call: TRBD2
j_call: TRBJ2-1
v_call: TRBV7-9

cdr3_nt: TGTGCCAGCAGCTCCTCCCTGGGACAGGGGACCGGGGAGCTGTTTTTT
cdr3_aa: CASSSSLGQGTGELFF
clone_size: -
d_call: TRBD1
j_call: TRBJ2-2
v_call: TRBV7-2

cdr3_nt: TGCAGCGTCAAGGACAGTTCGAACACCGGGGAGCTGTTTTTT
cdr3_aa: CSVKDSSNTGELFF
clone_size: -
d_call: -
j_call: TRBJ2-2
v_call: TRBV29-1

cdr3_nt: TGTGCCAGCAGTTTATTCGTGGCGCGGTCGTATAGCACAGATACGCAGTATTTT
cdr3_aa: CASSLFVARSYSTDTQYF
clone_size: -
d_call: -
j_call: TRBJ2-3
v_call: TRBV28

cdr3_nt: TGTGCCAGCAGCCTGACAGGCGGCGACACTGAAGCTTTCTTT
cdr3_aa: CASSLTGGDTEAFF
clone_size: few
d_call: -
j_call: TRBJ1-1
v_call: TRBV28

cdr3_nt: TGTGCCGTGCACAGCCGGGACAGGGGGAAAGAGACCCAGTACTTC
cdr3_aa: CAVHSRDRGKETQYF
clone_size: -
d_call: TRBD1
j_call: TRBJ2-5
v_call: TRBV6-5

cdr3_nt: TGCAGCGTTGACGGGACTAGCGAATGGTACAATGAGCAGTTCTTC
cdr3_aa: CSVDGTSEWYNEQFF
clone_size: -
d_call: TRBD2
j_call: TRBJ2-1
v_call: TRBV29-1

cdr3_nt: TGTGCCAGCAGCGATCAACAGGGGGCTCGAACCGGGGAGCTGTTTTTT
cdr3_aa: CASSDQQGARTGELFF
clone_size: once
d_call: TRBD1
j_call: TRBJ2-2
v_call: TRBV27

cdr3_nt: TGTGCCAGCAGTGTTAGAACCAGTTACGAGCAGTACTTC
cdr3_aa: CASSVRTSYEQYF
clone_size: few
d_call: -
j_call: TRBJ2-7
v_call: TRBV28

cdr3_nt: TGCAGCGTTGCTTGGGACACTGAAGCTTTCTTT
cdr3_aa: CSVAWDTEAFF
clone_size: -
d_call: -
j_call: TRBJ1-1
v_call: TRBV29-1

cdr3_nt: TGTGCCAGCAGTTCCTATCGCCGTTCCTACGAGCAGTACTTC
cdr3_aa: CASSSYRRSYEQYF
clone_size: -
d_call: -
j_call: TRBJ2-7
v_call: TRBV27

cdr3_nt: TGTGCCAGCAGCCAAGATTGGGCCGGGGGGGCGAACACCGGGGAGCTGTTTTTT
cdr3_aa: CASSQDWAGGANTGELFF
clone_size: once
d_call: TRBD2
j_call: TRBJ2-2
v_call: TRBV4-2

cdr3_nt: TGTGCCAGCAGTTTATCCACTCGAGGGGACGAGCAGTTCTTC
cdr3_aa: CASSLSTRGDEQFF
clone_size: -
d_call: -
j_call: TRBJ2-1
v_call: TRBV27

cdr3_nt: TGTGCCTGGAAGGTTACCGGGACTGAGTCCTACGAGCAGTACTTC
cdr3_aa: CAWKVTGTESYEQYF
clone_size: -
d_call: -
j_call: TRBJ2-7
v_call: TRBV30

cdr3_nt: TGTGCCAGCAGCTCGCCTAGCGGGCCTGGGACCGGGGAGCTGTTTTTT
cdr3_aa: CASSSPSGPGTGELFF
clone_size: -
d_call: TRBD2
j_call: TRBJ2-2
v_call: TRBV7-2

cdr3_nt: TGTGCCAGTGGGGTGGGCTACAATGAGCAGTTCTTC
cdr3_aa: CASGVGYNEQFF
clone_size: few
d_call: -
j_call: TRBJ2-1
v_call: TRBV19

cdr3_nt: TGTGCCAGTGAAGCCGGGACAGCGTACAATGAGCAGTTCTTC
cdr3_aa: CASEAGTAYNEQFF
clone_size: few
d_call: TRBD1
j_call: TRBJ2-1
v_call: TRBV19

cdr3_nt: TGTGCCAGCAGTTCGGGATCGCGTCGTCAGCAGTACTTC
cdr3_aa: CASSSGSRRQQYF
clone_size: -
d_call: -
j_call: TRBJ2-7
v_call: TRBV6-5

cdr3_nt: TGTGCCAGCAGCTTAATCCAGACTAACTATGGCTACACCTTC
cdr3_aa: CASSLIQTNYGYTF
clone_size: -
d_call: -
j_call: TRBJ1-2
v_call: TRBV7-9

cdr3_nt: TGTGCCAGCAGCTACAGGGAGGTCGAGCAGTACTTC
cdr3_aa: CASSYREVEQYF
clone_size: -
d_call: -
j_call: TRBJ2-7
v_call: TRBV7-9

cdr3_nt: TGTGCCAGCAGTTTACTCGGTCAGCCCCAGCATTTT
cdr3_aa: CASSLLGQPQHF
clone_size: -
d_call: -
j_call: TRBJ1-5
v_call: TRBV27

cdr3_nt: TGTGCCAGCAGCCAAGAATCCGCAGGCGCCTACGAGCAGTACTTC
cdr3_aa: CASSQESAGAYEQYF
clone_size: -
d_call: -
j_call: TRBJ2-7
v_call: TRBV4-2

cdr3_nt: TGTGCCAGCAGGTATACTAGCGACCTCTACAATGAGCAGTTCTTC
cdr3_aa: CASRYTSDLYNEQFF
clone_size: few
d_call: TRBD2
j_call: TRBJ2-1
v_call: TRBV7-2

cdr3_nt: TGTGCCAGCAGTCCCGCCTCCTACAATGAGCAGTTCTTC
cdr3_aa: CASSPASYNEQFF
clone_size: -
d_call: -
j_call: TRBJ2-1
v_call: TRBV28

cdr3_nt: TGTGCCTGGAGTGCTGGGGAATATAGCAATCAGCCCCAGCATTTT
cdr3_aa: CAWSAGEYSNQPQHF
clone_size: -
d_call: -
j_call: TRBJ1-5
v_call: TRBV30

cdr3_nt: TGTGCCAGCAGCTTAACGGGGGCGCGTGGAAACACCATATATTTT
cdr3_aa: CASSLTGARGNTIYF
clone_size: -
d_call: -
j_call: TRBJ1-3
v_call: TRBV7-2

cdr3_nt: TGTGCCAGCAGTGCTCCCAGGGGATATGGACAGCCCCAGCATTTT
cdr3_aa: CASSAPRGYGQPQHF
clone_size: -
d_call: -
j_call: TRBJ1-5
v_call: TRBV6-1

cdr3_nt: TGTGCCAGCAGCTTGGCGGTAGGACTAGCAGAAGAGACCCAGTACTTC
cdr3_aa: CASSLAVGLAEETQYF
clone_size: -
d_call: TRBD2
j_call: TRBJ2-5
v_call: TRBV5-6

cdr3_nt: TGTGCCAGCAGCATGAGTTGGCGGGGGGGCGACGAGACCCAGTACTTC
cdr3_aa: CASSMSWRGGDETQYF
clone_size: -
d_call: TRBD2
j_call: TRBJ2-5
v_call: TRBV7-8

cdr3_nt: TGTGCCAGCAGCCCCGGGTGGGGCAGGGACACTGAAGCTTTCTTT
cdr3_aa: CASSPGWGRDTEAFF
clone_size: -
d_call: -
j_call: TRBJ1-1
v_call: TRBV7-8

cdr3_nt: TGTGCCAGCAGTGCACAGGGCTGGGTCACTGAAGCTTTCTTT
cdr3_aa: CASSAQGWVTEAFF
clone_size: -
d_call: -
j_call: TRBJ1-1
v_call: TRBV6-5

cdr3_nt: TGTGCCAGCAGCTTAGGGAGCAGAAGCACAGATACGCAGTATTTT
cdr3_aa: CASSLGSRSTDTQYF
clone_size: -
d_call: -
j_call: TRBJ2-3
v_call: TRBV11-2

cdr3_nt: TGCAGCGTTATAGAGTACACCGGGGAGCTGTTTTTT
cdr3_aa: CSVIEYTGELFF
clone_size: -
d_call: -
j_call: TRBJ2-2
v_call: TRBV29-1

cdr3_nt: TGTGCCAGCAGTGAGGGGGCGGATACGAACACCGGGGAGCTGTTTTTT
cdr3_aa: CASSEGADTNTGELFF
clone_size: -
d_call: -
j_call: TRBJ2-2
v_call: TRBV6-4

cdr3_nt: TGTGCCAGCAGTGAATCTAGCGGGACATCCTACGAGCAGTACTTC
cdr3_aa: CASSESSGTSYEQYF
clone_size: -
d_call: TRBD2
j_call: TRBJ2-7
v_call: TRBV2